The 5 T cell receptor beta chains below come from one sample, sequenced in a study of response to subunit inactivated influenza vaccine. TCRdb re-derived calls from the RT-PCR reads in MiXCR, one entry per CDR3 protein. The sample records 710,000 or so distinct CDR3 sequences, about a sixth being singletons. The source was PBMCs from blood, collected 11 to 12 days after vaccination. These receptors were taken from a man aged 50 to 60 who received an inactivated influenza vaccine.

DNA of the CDR3: TGTGCCAGCAGTTCCGGGACACCGGGGGCGGAGCAGTTCTTC. Protein product: CASSSGTPGAEQFF. The genes are TRBV2 and TRBJ2-1, with D possibly called TRBD1 or TRBD2 (6 bases each). CDR3 length: 14 amino acids. Germline CDR1 reads SNHLY; CDR2 reads FYNNEI. Trimming shortened V by 5 bases and J by 10 bases, and 18 bases separated the two germline ends. Variable domain in full (rest from reference TRBV2 and TRBJ2-1): EPEVTQTPSHQVTQMGQEVILRCVPISNHLYFYWYRQILGQKVEFLVSFYNNEISEKSEIFDDQFSVERPDGSNFTLKIRSTKLEDSAMYFCASSSGTPGAEQFFGPGTRLTVL.

The CDR3 DNA follows: TGCGCCAGCAGCCTCAGGACAGTTAACTATGGCTACACCTTC. Amino acids: CASSLRTVNYGYTF. The rearrangement joins TRBV4-3 to TRBJ1-2; possible D gene TRBD1, 6 bases. The CDR3 is 14 residues long. The germline gives CDR1 LGHNA, CDR2 YSLEER. V gave up 4 bases and J gave up 1 base, with 10 bases separating them.

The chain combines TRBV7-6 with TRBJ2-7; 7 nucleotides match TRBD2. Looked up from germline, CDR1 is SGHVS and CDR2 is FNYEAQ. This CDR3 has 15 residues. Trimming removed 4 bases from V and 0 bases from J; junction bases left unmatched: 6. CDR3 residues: CASSSGLDPSYEQYF. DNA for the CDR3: TGTGCCAGCAGCTCCGGACTAGACCCCTCCTACGAGCAGTACTTC.

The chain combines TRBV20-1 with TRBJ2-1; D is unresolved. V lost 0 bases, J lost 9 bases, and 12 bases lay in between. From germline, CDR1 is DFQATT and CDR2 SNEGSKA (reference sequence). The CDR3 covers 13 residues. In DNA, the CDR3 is TGCAGTGCTAGAGATCAACCTTGGGGTGAGCAGTTCTTC. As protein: CSARDQPWGEQFF.

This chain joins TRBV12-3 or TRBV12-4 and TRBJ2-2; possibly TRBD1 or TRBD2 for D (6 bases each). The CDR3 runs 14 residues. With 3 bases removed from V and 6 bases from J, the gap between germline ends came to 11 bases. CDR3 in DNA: TGTGCCAGCAGTTTCAGGGGAGGCGCCGGGGAGCTGTTTTTT. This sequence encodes CASSFRGGAGELFF.